This TCR beta chain emerged from a study of blood T cell repertoires in COVID-19. Clones were read by immunoSEQ multiplex PCR, and TCRdb kept only the in-frame ones, dropping some. The data contain about 250,000 clones, 85% to 90% of them singletons. The study recruited people aged about 18 to 95 years across around 23 US areas. The sequenced material came from PBMCs or T cells enriched from blood (not recorded which). The source is a man in his late teens or twenties who had recovered from COVID-19.

The CDR3 protein is CASSSGTSNTGELFF. As DNA, the CDR3 is TGCGCCAGCAGTTCCGGGACTTCGAACACCGGGGAGCTGTTTTTT. This chain connects TRBV5-1 to TRBJ2-2; maybe TRBD2 (6 bases). The germline CDR1 and CDR2 sequences are SGHRS and YFSETQ. This CDR3 spans 15 amino acids. Trimming took off 5 bases at V and 0 bases at J, with 11 bases between the two ends.